This section outlines one T cell receptor beta chain sequence together with its context. Indicated time point: patch test 1, 2 weeks after DPC sensitization. The treatment: therapeutic diphenylcyclopropenone sensitization with weekly scalp DPC. This entry is derived from a study of human T cells and chemical hapten exposure. For the library, individual cDNA molecules each received unique molecular identifiers. TCRdb redid the calling of the RACE reads with MiXCR, one entry per CDR3 protein. The table lists roughly 80,000 distinct CDR3 sequences, roughly 10% of them singletons. This CDR3 has 16 amino acids.

The chain links TRBV21-1 to TRBJ1-5; the DNA was not compared with TRBD1, the D call given in the table. TRBV21-1 corresponds to a pseudogene. The clonotype was recovered from a woman aged 45-60 years with alopecia areata. Some clones in this sample may be carry-over from other donors' samples. The sample was whole blood, taken in connection with sensitization to the hapten diphenylcyclopropenone (DPC). The CDR3 nucleotides are TGTGCCAGCAGCGACGGGACACCATATAGCAATCAGCCCCAGCATTTT. Translated: CASSDGTPYSNQPQHF.